These 26 T cell receptor beta chains were all obtained from the same sample, sequenced in a study of Ad26.COV2.S vaccination and SARS-CoV-2 variants (dated by TCRdb to 2020 to 2022). The protocol used for the library was the immunoSEQ multiplex PCR assay. TCRdb limited this immuneACCESS table to in-frame rearrangements with V and J called. A share of clones is missing; checked studies link under half to unresolved V genes, and the rest is unexplained. For this sample there are a few hundred thousand clones; over 75% appear just once. The ten largest clones take up 3.6% of the sample. This specimen's treatment or condition label, per the study, means: roughly 18 received Ad26.COV2.S at low or high dose, single or two shots; 5 received placebo; per-sample allocation not given. For vaccine and placebo recipients, repertoires were sequenced using samples collected on day 63 after the first injection.

This sample comprised peripheral blood, obtained in a trial of Ad26.COV2.S vaccine versus placebo. The receptor source for this set is a person aged 18-65 years who received the Ad26.COV2.S COVID-19 vaccine or a placebo.

The chain links TRBV25-1 to TRBJ2-5; a weak D match, TRBD2 (7 bases). CDR3 length: 15 amino acids. V was cut by 3 bases and J by 1 base, with 12 bases left in between. CDR1 MGHDK and CDR2 SYGVNS come from the germline V gene. The CDR3 is CASSDYGGLQETQYF. CDR3 bases: TGTGCCAGCAGTGACTACGGGGGGCTCCAAGAGACCCAGTACTTC.

This sequence joins TRBV28 and TRBJ2-1; TRBD2 might be the D (5 bases). This CDR3 spans 15 amino acids. Germline V lookup: CDR1 MDHEN, CDR2 SYDVKM. V lost 2 bases to trimming and J lost 0 bases, with 8 bases between them. CDR3 sequence (DNA): TGTGCCAGCAGTTTAAGCGGCCCCTCCTACAATGAGCAGTTCTTC. Its translation is CASSLSGPSYNEQFF.

This chain links TRBV10-2 with TRBJ2-5; perhaps D is TRBD1 or TRBD2 (5 bases each). Germline V lookup: CDR1 WSHSY, CDR2 SAAADI. The CDR3 runs 14 residues. V was clipped by 3 bases and J by 5 bases, with 13 bases between them. The CDR3 DNA sequence: TGCGCCAGCAGTGACCCGGGACCGGAGGAGACCCAGTACTTC. It is translated as CASSDPGPEETQYF.

This clone came up once. The chain joins TRBV6-1 to TRBJ1-6; maybe TRBD1 (6 bases). CDR1 MNHNS and CDR2 SASEGT come from the germline V gene. Trimming pared 3 bases from V and 8 bases from J, leaving 14 bases between. The CDR3 totals 15 residues. CDR3 nucleotides: TGTGCCAGCAGTGAGCGGGACATTTGGGATTCACCCCTCCACTTT. Translated, it gives CASSERDIWDSPLHF.

This clone was detected only once. The chain couples TRBV20-1 to TRBJ2-3, with D tentatively TRBD2 (6 bases). Deletions cut 3 bases from V and 6 bases from J, with 19 bases between. The CDR3 contains 15 residues. The germline CDR1 and CDR2 sequences are DFQATT and SNEGSKA (reference sequence). Here the CDR3 DNA reads TGCAGTGCTAGTGATCCGGGGGACTCACGGGATACGCAGTATTTT. It specifies CSASDPGDSRDTQYF.

A note on this clone: Additional DNA sequences in this sample encode the identical CDR3. This chain joins TRBV6-2 or TRBV6-3 and TRBJ1-5; possible D gene TRBD1, 5 bases. The germline V and J ends were trimmed by 3 bases and 6 bases, with 9 bases remaining between them. The CDR3 is made up of 13 amino acids. Germline CDR1 MNHEY, CDR2 SVGEGT. The CDR3 DNA follows: TGTGCCAGCAGTTATGGGGGGGTTCAGCCCCAGCATTTT. This sequence encodes CASSYGGVQPQHF.

The chain is built from TRBV3-1 (or the pseudogene TRBV3-2) and TRBJ1-4; D remains ambiguous. CDR1 is LGHDT, CDR2 YNNKEL, per germline (reference sequence). CDR3 length: 13 residues. Trimming cost V 8 bases and J 2 bases, with 9 bases left between them. The CDR3 DNA follows: TGTGCCAGCGGTACGGGGACTAATGAAAAACTGTTTTTT. The encoded protein is CASGTGTNEKLFF.

This sequence joins TRBV7-2 and TRBJ1-4; D gene ambiguous. The CDR3 is made up of 13 amino acids. Germline CDR1 and CDR2: SGHTA and FQGNSA. V was trimmed by 1 base and J by 10 bases, leaving 10 bases between them. The CDR3 region has the DNA TGTGCCAGCAGCTTAGTGGAGGAGGGAAAACTGTTTTTT. As protein: CASSLVEEGKLFF.

This clone was seen a handful of times. The chain has TRBV30 and TRBJ1-5; weak D call: TRBD1 (5 bases). Germline V CDR1 and CDR2: GTSNPN, SVGIG (reference sequence). The CDR3 loop spans 13 amino acids. With 7 bases removed from V and 4 bases from J, the gap between germline ends came to 14 bases. The CDR3 protein is CALGVAGNQPQHF. CDR3 bases: TGTGCCTTGGGCGTGGCAGGGAATCAGCCCCAGCATTTT.

This CDR3 reads CASSASSGGSYEQYF. In nucleotides, the CDR3 is TGTGCCAGCAGCGCGTCTAGCGGGGGGTCTTACGAGCAGTACTTC. V usage is TRBV9 and J usage is TRBJ2-7; 11 bases fit TRBD2. CDR1 is SGDLS and CDR2 is YYNGEE in the germline V gene. Trimming removed 3 bases from V and 4 bases from J; junction bases left unmatched: 6. The CDR3 consists of 15 residues.

This sequence joins TRBV6-1 and TRBJ1-5; possibly TRBD1 for D (6 bases). Per the germline V gene, CDR1 is MNHNS and CDR2 is SASEGT. V gave up 3 bases and J gave up 7 bases, with 13 bases separating them. CDR3 length equals 14 residues. The CDR3 DNA sequence: TGTGCCAGCAGTGAGCTGGGGGCTGGACAGCCCCAGCATTTT. This sequence encodes CASSELGAGQPQHF.

The rearrangement joins TRBV6-5 to TRBJ2-3; D is possibly TRBD2 (6 bases). V lost 4 bases to trimming and J lost 14 bases, with 13 bases between them. Looked up from germline, CDR1 is MNHEY and CDR2 is SVGAGI. The CDR3 runs 11 residues. The DNA of the CDR3 is TGTGCCAGCAGTTTGGGACTCCAGAGGTATTTT. Its protein product is CASSLGLQRYF.

The chain employs TRBV4-3 and TRBJ2-1; 7 bases line up with TRBD1. The CDR3 length is 18 residues. V lost 0 bases and J lost 3; bases outside the gene matches: 11. Per germline, CDR1 LGHNA and CDR2 YSLEER. The CDR3 reads CASSQEGKTGYYYNEQFF. The DNA for the CDR3 is TGCGCCAGCAGCCAAGAGGGAAAGACAGGGTATTACTACAATGAGCAGTTCTTC.

The V gene is TRBV25-1, the J gene TRBJ2-1, with 9 bases fitting TRBD1. V trimming: 0 bases; J trimming: 8 bases; junction bases outside the gene matches: 8. The CDR3 totals 16 residues. The germline V gene has CDR1 MGHDK and CDR2 SYGVNS. The CDR3 protein is CASSEYEMTGGDEQFF. In DNA, the CDR3 is TGTGCCAGCAGTGAATATGAGATGACAGGGGGTGATGAGCAGTTCTTC.

This chain links TRBV5-6 with TRBJ1-4, with a possible D match to TRBD1 (6 bases). V dropped 0 bases and J dropped 4 bases, with 22 bases sitting between them. Germline CDR1 reads SGHDT; CDR2 reads YYEEEE. The CDR3 is 19 amino acids. The chain's CDR3 is CASSLAGQSSRRNNEKLFF. CDR3 DNA sequence: TGTGCCAGCAGCTTGGCTGGACAGTCTTCTAGGAGGAATAATGAAAAACTGTTTTTT.

The chain couples TRBV19 to TRBJ2-2; TRBD2 agrees at 7 bases. Germline CDR1 is LNHDA and CDR2 is SQIVND (reference sequence). V dropped 11 bases and J dropped 4; count of bases not matched to a gene: 10. CDR3 length equals 14 residues. CDR3 loop: CAAAALAATGELFF. In DNA form, the CDR3 reads TGTGCCGCGGCGGCGCTAGCGGCCACCGGGGAGCTGTTTTTT.

The DNA for the CDR3 is TGTGCCAGCAGCTTGTCGGCAGTAGCCACAGATACGCAGTATTTT. Amino acid sequence: CASSLSAVATDTQYF. The chain has TRBV5-4 and TRBJ2-3; D call uncertain. V was trimmed by 1 base and J by 2 bases, leaving 11 bases between them. The CDR3 runs to 15 residues. The germline gives CDR1 SGHNT, CDR2 YYREEE (reference sequence).

The chain combines TRBV15 with TRBJ2-7, with D perhaps matching TRBD1 (5 bases). V shed 1 base and J shed 2 bases, with 12 bases lying between them. CDR3 length equals 15 residues. Germline V gene data show CDR1 as LNHNV and CDR2 as YYDKDF (reference sequence). Here the CDR3 DNA reads TGTGCCACCAGCAGAGTGGCAGGGCTCGCCTACGAGCAGTACTTC. It translates to CATSRVAGLAYEQYF. Full variable domain (remainder filled in from reference TRBV15 and TRBJ2-7): DAMVIQNPRYQVTQFGKPVTLSCSQTLNHNVMYWYQQKSSQAPKLLFHYYDKDFNNEADTPDNFQSRRPNTSFCFLDIRSPGLGDTAMYLCATSRVAGLAYEQYFGPGTRLTVT.

This chain links TRBV24-1 with TRBJ2-2; the match to TRBD2 covers 7 bases. Losses at the gene ends were 4 bases for V and 3 bases for J; bases not matched to a gene: 10. CDR1 is KGHDR and CDR2 is SFDVKD in the germline V gene. The CDR3 sequence is 17 residues long. The CDR3 protein is CATSDALGAGYTGELFF. CDR3 sequence (DNA): TGTGCCACCAGTGACGCGCTGGGAGCGGGGTACACCGGGGAGCTGTTTTTT.

The chain is built from TRBV27 and TRBJ2-2; no firm D call. The CDR3 is 14 residues long. V was shortened by 0 bases and J by 2 bases, with 4 bases between the two germline ends. Germline V gene data show CDR1 as MNHEY and CDR2 as SMNVEV (reference sequence). CDR3 sequence (DNA): TGTGCCAGCAGTTTATCGCATAACACCGGGGAGCTGTTTTTT. Amino acid sequence: CASSLSHNTGELFF.

The V and J genes are TRBV5-6 and TRBJ1-6; TRBD1 matches at 11 bases. Germline V CDR1 and CDR2: SGHDT, YYEEEE. With V trimmed by 3 bases and J by 5 bases, 4 bases remained unmatched. The CDR3 spans 16 residues. The CDR3 loop reads CASSSMGQGDNSPLHF. The CDR3 DNA reads TGTGCCAGCAGCTCGATGGGACAGGGGGATAATTCACCCCTCCACTTT.

V is TRBV3-1 (or the pseudogene TRBV3-2) and J is TRBJ2-7; the D gene is possibly TRBD1 (6 bases). There are 15 residues in the CDR3. Per the germline V gene, CDR1 is LGHDT and CDR2 is YNNKEL (reference sequence). Trimming took 4 bases from V and 5 from J, leaving 18 bases between them. CDR3 nucleotide sequence: TGTGCCAGCAGCCCGAACCGAGGACAGTGGCACGAGCAGTACTTC. Protein sequence: CASSPNRGQWHEQYF.

The table lists this clone with a count of one. The gene calls are TRBV7-2 and TRBJ1-1, with TRBD1 matching over 7 bases. The CDR3 loop spans 15 amino acids. Per the germline V gene, CDR1 is SGHTA and CDR2 is FQGNSA. V was clipped by 6 bases and J by 4 bases; unmatched bases: 11. The CDR3 DNA reads TGTGCCAGCAGGCCCTCAGACAGGGCGGGCACTGAAGCTTTCTTT. This encodes CASRPSDRAGTEAFF.

The chain carries TRBV7-2 and TRBJ2-3; no clear D gene. The CDR3 is made up of 14 amino acids. From germline, CDR1 is SGHTA and CDR2 FQGNSA. V gave up 4 bases and J gave up 0 bases, with 8 bases separating them. The DNA of the CDR3 is TGTGCCAGCAGCTCTCGCACTAGCACAGATACGCAGTATTTT. This sequence encodes CASSSRTSTDTQYF.

This chain connects TRBV28 to TRBJ2-3; 16 bases are shared with TRBD2. This CDR3 has 16 residues. With 5 bases clipped from V and 4 bases from J, the junction kept 3 bases outside the gene matches. Germline lookup yields CDR1 MDHEN and CDR2 SYDVKM. For the CDR3, the DNA is TGTGCCAGCAGTGAAGGGACTAGCGGGGGGGCAGATACGCAGTATTTT. Protein: CASSEGTSGGADTQYF.

The chain links TRBV4-2 to TRBJ1-5, with no clear D. Germline values: CDR1 LGHNA, CDR2 YNFKEQ. V was trimmed by 0 bases and J by 3 bases, leaving 9 bases between them. This CDR3 contains 15 residues. CDR3 sequence (DNA): TGTGCCAGCAGCCAAGAAACAGCTTCCAATCAGCCCCAGCATTTT. The encoded protein is CASSQETASNQPQHF.